The next 23 T cell receptor beta chains were all read from a single sample in a study of T cell changes during pregnancy in multiple sclerosis. Profiled with immunoSEQ multiplex PCR; TCRdb holds only in-frame clones, not every one. This table holds tens of thousands of clones, about 91% found once. This specimen consisted of CD4+ T cells from peripheral blood mononuclear cells, obtained in the second trimester of pregnancy. These receptors all stem from a female donor with multiple sclerosis, enrolled in a pregnancy study.

The rearrangement links TRBV5-4 to TRBJ1-1, with a tentative D call TRBD1 (6 bases). Per germline, CDR1 SGHNT and CDR2 YYREEE (reference sequence). V dropped 0 bases and J dropped 0 bases, with 12 bases sitting between them. There are 16 residues in the CDR3. The CDR3 sequence is CASSLGIQGLNTEAFF. The CDR3 region has the DNA TGTGCCAGCAGCTTGGGGATACAGGGTTTGAACACTGAAGCTTTCTTT.

The V and J genes are TRBV18 and TRBJ1-3, with TRBD1 matching over 9 bases. This CDR3 comprises 17 residues. The V gene end was trimmed by 3 bases and the J gene end by 0 bases; junction bases not matched to a gene: 6. CDR1 is KGHSH and CDR2 is LQKENI in the germline V gene. CDR3 DNA: TGTGCCAGCTCACCTCCGGGACAGGGAATCTCTGGAAACACCATATATTTT. It yields the protein CASSPPGQGISGNTIYF.

This clone was found once. The chain has TRBV28 and TRBJ1-4, with D maybe TRBD1 (5 bases). The CDR3 is 14 residues long. Deletions cut 6 bases from V and 9 bases from J, with 17 bases between. The germline V gene has CDR1 MDHEN and CDR2 SYDVKM. The DNA of the CDR3 is TGTGCCAGCAGCATGGGGGGAAGGTCGCAAAAACTGTTTTTT. It codes for CASSMGGRSQKLFF.

The chain has TRBV28 and TRBJ2-7; TRBD1 aligns across 8 bases. The germline gives CDR1 MDHEN, CDR2 SYDVKM. V shed 6 bases, J shed 7 bases, and the junction held 8 bases outside the gene matches. The CDR3 runs to 13 residues. The CDR3 loop reads CASSRDRLQEQYF. CDR3 sequence (DNA): TGTGCCAGCAGCCGGGACAGGCTCCAGGAGCAGTACTTC.

V usage is TRBV9 and J usage is TRBJ2-1; 12 bases line up with TRBD2. There are 20 residues in the CDR3. V trimming: 0 bases; J trimming: 1 base; junction bases outside the gene matches: 11. Germline CDR1 and CDR2: SGDLS and YYNGEE. The DNA for the CDR3 is TGTGCCAGCAGCGTAGTCGGGGCTAGCGGGAGGGTTGGGTCCTACAATGAGCAGTTCTTC. Residues: CASSVVGASGRVGSYNEQFF.

The gene calls are TRBV2 and TRBJ2-2, with TRBD2 matching 10 bases. Looked up from germline, CDR1 is SNHLY and CDR2 is FYNNEI. J gave up 6 bases and V 7 bases, and 5 bases lay outside the gene matches. The CDR3 extends over 14 amino acids. The DNA for the CDR3 is TGTGCCAGCATACTAGGGACTAGCGCCGGGGAGCTGTTTTTT. Amino acid sequence: CASILGTSAGELFF.

The rearrangement joins TRBV19 to TRBJ1-6; D uncertain. The CDR3 loop spans 14 amino acids. V dropped 5 bases and J dropped 8 bases, with 13 bases sitting between them. The germline gives CDR1 LNHDA, CDR2 SQIVND (reference sequence). CDR3 nucleotide sequence: TGTGCCAGTAGTTCACTTGCTTTGGATTCACCCCTCCACTTT. Translated, it gives CASSSLALDSPLHF.

V usage is TRBV7-9 and J usage is TRBJ1-2; 8 positions agree with TRBD1. This CDR3 contains 17 residues. Germline-derived CDR1 and CDR2 are SEHNR and FQNEAQ (reference sequence). J gave up 8 bases and V 5 bases, and 19 bases lay outside the gene matches. The CDR3 region has the DNA TGTGCCAGCAGCGCTATCCGGACAGGGTGGGTTATAGAGGGCTACACCTTC. Amino acids: CASSAIRTGWVIEGYTF.

The genes are TRBV5-1 and TRBJ2-7; TRBD2 is a possible D gene (5 bases). V lost 5 bases, J lost 0 bases, and 9 bases lay in between. Looked up from germline, CDR1 is SGHRS and CDR2 is YFSETQ. The CDR3 runs 13 residues. CDR3 sequence: CASSQGSSYEQYF. The CDR3 DNA follows: TGCGCCAGCAGTCAAGGGAGCTCCTACGAGCAGTACTTC.

The chain recombines TRBV6-5 with TRBJ2-4, with a tentative D call TRBD1 (6 bases). Germline V gene data show CDR1 as MNHEY and CDR2 as SVGAGI. V gave up 0 bases and J gave up 0 bases, with 9 bases separating them. CDR3 size: 16 residues. The CDR3 here is CASSYSGDTAKNIQYF. CDR3 coding DNA: TGTGCCAGCAGTTACTCGGGGGACACAGCCAAAAACATTCAGTACTTC.

This sequence joins TRBV30 and TRBJ2-2, with D tentatively TRBD1 (5 bases). CDR3 length: 12 residues. CDR1 GTSNPN and CDR2 SVGIG come from the germline V gene (reference sequence). V gave up 2 bases and J gave up 6 bases, with 7 bases separating them. The CDR3 DNA is TGTGCCTGGAGTAGGGGCGCCGGGGAGCTGTTTTTT. Translation gives CAWSRGAGELFF.

The genes are TRBV7-2 and TRBJ2-2, with 8 positions matching TRBD2. This CDR3 region has 16 residues. The V segment lost 5 bases and the J segment 5 bases; nucleotides outside the gene matches: 10. Germline V gives CDR1 SGHTA, CDR2 FQGNSA. Written as DNA, the CDR3 is TGTGCCAGCAGCCCTAACGGGGGGGCGGGGACCGGGGAGCTGTTTTTT. As protein: CASSPNGGAGTGELFF.

This clone appeared a few times. This rearrangement joins TRBV18 to TRBJ1-4, with D possibly being TRBD1 (6 bases). Trimming shortened V by 3 bases and J by 5 bases, and 10 bases separated the two germline ends. Looked up from germline, CDR1 is KGHSH and CDR2 is LQKENI. The CDR3 is made up of 14 amino acids. The CDR3 sequence is CASSPGQGNEKLFF. CDR3 DNA sequence: TGTGCCAGCTCACCGGGGCAGGGGAATGAAAAACTGTTTTTT. Combining the CDR3 with reference TRBV18 and TRBJ1-4 gives the whole variable domain NAGVMQNPRHLVRRRGQEARLRCSPMKGHSHVYWYRQLPEEGLKFMVYLQKENIIDESGMPKERFSAEFPKEGPSILRIQQVVRGDSAAYFCASSPGQGNEKLFFGSGTQLSVL.

The chain links TRBV9 to TRBJ2-7, with D perhaps TRBD2 (5 bases). V dropped 0 bases and J dropped 6 bases, with 13 bases sitting between them. Germline-derived CDR1 and CDR2 are SGDLS and YYNGEE. CDR3 length: 14 amino acids. The CDR3 region is CASSVEALAGEQYF. In DNA, the CDR3 is TGTGCCAGCAGCGTAGAGGCGCTGGCGGGCGAGCAGTACTTC.

The chain is built from TRBV6-6 and TRBJ1-5; perhaps TRBD1 as D (6 bases). CDR3 size: 15 residues. Germline assignment: CDR1 MNHNY and CDR2 SVGAGI (reference sequence). V gave up 4 bases and J gave up 4 bases, with 14 bases separating them. CDR3 nucleotide sequence: TGTGCCAGCAGTTGGGGGCGGGCAGATAATCAGCCCCAGCATTTT. Encoded protein: CASSWGRADNQPQHF.

This chain connects TRBV6-4 to TRBJ2-1, with D maybe TRBD2 (6 bases). This CDR3 comprises 16 residues. Trimming stripped 6 bases from V and 0 bases from J, with 15 bases between. Per the germline V gene, CDR1 is MRHNA and CDR2 is SNTAGT. The CDR3 DNA is TGTGCCAGCAGGGTTCGTAACGGGAGCTCCTACAATGAGCAGTTCTTC. It specifies CASRVRNGSSYNEQFF.

The J gene is TRBJ2-4, the V gene TRBV7-3, with D tentatively TRBD2 (5 bases). The length of the CDR3 is 13 residues. V was trimmed by 3 bases and J by 9 bases, leaving 12 bases between them. The V gene's germline CDR1 is SGHTA and CDR2 FQGTGA. CDR3 DNA sequence: TGTGCCAGCAGCTTCGAGGTACTAGGCATTCAGTACTTC. Translated, it gives CASSFEVLGIQYF. The whole variable domain, remainder taken from reference TRBV7-3 and TRBJ2-4, is GAGVSQTPSNKVTEKGKYVELRCDPISGHTALYWYRQSLGQGPEFLIYFQGTGAADDSGLPNDRFFAVRPEGSVSTLKIQRTERGDSAVYLCASSFEVLGIQYFGAGTRLSVL.

The CDR3 is CASSMSTGVRGEKLFF. DNA for the CDR3: TGTGCCAGTAGTATGTCTACAGGGGTGAGAGGAGAAAAACTGTTTTTT. This chain uses TRBV19 with TRBJ1-4; TRBD1 aligns across 7 bases. Trimming took 3 bases from V and 8 from J; bases not matched to a gene: 12. CDR3 size: 16 residues. Germline-derived CDR1 and CDR2 are LNHDA and SQIVND (reference sequence).

V usage is TRBV19 and J usage is TRBJ1-5; 8 bases line up with TRBD1. J was trimmed by 4 bases and V by 3 bases; bases with no gene match: 2. The germline gives CDR1 LNHDA, CDR2 SQIVND (reference sequence). This CDR3 is built from 14 residues. The CDR3 DNA reads as TGTGCCAGTAGTATCAGACAGGGGAATCAGCCCCAGCATTTT. As protein: CASSIRQGNQPQHF.

The chain has TRBV28 and TRBJ2-7; 8 nucleotides agree with TRBD1. The V and J ends lost 8 bases and 2 bases, in that order; junction bases with no gene match: 8. The length of the CDR3 is 14 residues. Germline V gene sequence: CDR1 MDHEN, CDR2 SYDVKM. The CDR3 sequence is CASFPGGTTYEQYF. In nucleotides, the CDR3 is TGTGCCAGCTTCCCAGGGGGCACTACCTACGAGCAGTACTTC.

The rearrangement joins TRBV5-5 to TRBJ2-7, with 8 positions matching TRBD1. The CDR3 extends over 16 amino acids. In germline, CDR1 is SGHKS, CDR2 YYEKEE (reference sequence). With 4 bases clipped from V and 0 bases from J, the junction kept 9 bases outside the gene matches. The CDR3 region is CASSRYGTGSSYEQYF. The CDR3 DNA reads as TGTGCCAGCAGCCGTTACGGGACAGGCAGCTCCTACGAGCAGTACTTC.

This chain joins TRBV19 and TRBJ1-5, with D possibly being TRBD1 (5 bases). Germline CDR1 LNHDA, CDR2 SQIVND (reference sequence). With 7 bases removed from V and 5 bases from J, the gap between germline ends came to 15 bases. The CDR3 runs 14 residues. DNA for the CDR3: TGTGCCAGTAATTCCCCAGGGCTCGATCAGCCCCAGCATTTT. This sequence encodes CASNSPGLDQPQHF.

The chain combines TRBV6-1 with TRBJ1-2; D may be TRBD1 (5 bases). Trimming took 8 bases from V and 6 from J, leaving 16 bases between them. Per germline, CDR1 MNHNS and CDR2 SASEGT. The CDR3 is 13 amino acids. The CDR3 protein is CASQTGVTDGYTF. In DNA, the CDR3 is TGTGCCAGCCAGACGGGGGTCACGGATGGCTACACCTTC.